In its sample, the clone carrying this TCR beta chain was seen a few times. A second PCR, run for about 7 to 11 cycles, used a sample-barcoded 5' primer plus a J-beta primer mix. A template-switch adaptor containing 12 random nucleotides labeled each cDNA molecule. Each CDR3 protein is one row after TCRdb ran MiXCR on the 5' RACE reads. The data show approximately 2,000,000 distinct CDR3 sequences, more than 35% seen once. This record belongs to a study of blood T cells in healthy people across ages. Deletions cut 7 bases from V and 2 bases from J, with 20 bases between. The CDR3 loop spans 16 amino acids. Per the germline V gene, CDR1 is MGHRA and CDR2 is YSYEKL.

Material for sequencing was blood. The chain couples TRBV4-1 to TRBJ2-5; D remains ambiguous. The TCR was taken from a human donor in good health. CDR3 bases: TGCGCCAGCAAACCAGGATTCGCCGCAGTTCAAGAGACCCAGTACTTC. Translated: CASKPGFAAVQETQYF.